Presented here are 32 T cell receptor beta chains from one specimen sequenced in a study of spatial heterogeneity in lung cancer (dated by TCRdb to about 2019). This specimen's time point label, interpreted: blood at routine non-recurrence follow-up after resection. Library method: 5' RACE. Sequencing was performed on a NextSeq 500. TCRdb's own reprocessing of the public reads used fastp at Q25 and MiXCR and kept productive beta chains. Rows matching on CDR3 protein sequence are summarized as one entry with the most common DNA and genes. The sample data list fewer than 100,000 distinct CDR3 sequences, and approximately 19% of these were observed just once. The top ten clonotypes cover roughly 22% of the sample. Material: PBMCs, obtained at follow-up. These receptors were taken from a male donor with early-stage non-small cell lung cancer.

The genes are TRBV20-1 and TRBJ1-2; 10 bases map to TRBD1. Germline V gene sequence: CDR1 DFQATT, CDR2 SNEGSKA (reference sequence). CDR3 size: 14 residues. V was pared by 3 bases and J by 2 bases, with 3 bases of the junction left unmatched. This chain's CDR3 is CSASTGQGNYGYTF. The DNA of the CDR3 is TGCAGTGCTAGTACGGGACAGGGGAACTATGGCTACACCTTC.

The J gene is TRBJ2-3, the V gene TRBV20-1; TRBD1 agrees at 9 bases. The length of the CDR3 is 13 residues. Trimming at V came to 6 bases and at J to 6 bases, leaving 7 bases not matched to a gene. Germline loops: CDR1 DFQATT, CDR2 SNEGSKA (reference sequence). CDR3 DNA: TGCAGTGCCAACGGACAGGGGTCGGATACGCAGTATTTT. It translates to CSANGQGSDTQYF.

This clonotype was seen only a few times. V and J are TRBV6-5 and TRBJ2-5; 11 bases match TRBD2. CDR1 MNHEY and CDR2 SVGAGI come from the germline V gene. The V gene end was trimmed by 4 bases and the J gene end by 6 bases; junction bases not matched to a gene: 4. CDR3 length: 14 amino acids. The CDR3 sequence: CASSLAGGKQTQYF. DNA for the CDR3: TGTGCCAGCAGTTTAGCGGGGGGGAAACAGACCCAGTACTTC.

The V call is TRBV9, the J call TRBJ2-5; D may be TRBD1 (6 bases). The germline V and J ends were trimmed by 6 bases and 0 bases, with 12 bases remaining between them. The CDR3 extends over 14 amino acids. CDR1 and CDR2 (germline): SGDLS, YYNGEE. In DNA, the CDR3 is TGTGCCAGCAAGCCAGGGGCGGACCAAGAGACCCAGTACTTC. It specifies CASKPGADQETQYF. Full variable domain (outside the CDR3, taken from reference TRBV9 and TRBJ2-5): DSGVTQTPKHLITATGQRVTLRCSPRSGDLSVYWYQQSLDQGLQFLIQYYNGEERAKGNILERFSAQQFPDLHSELNLSSLELGDSALYFCASKPGADQETQYFGPGTRLLVL.

Many counts were recorded for this clonotype. The rearrangement links TRBV29-1 to TRBJ2-1; D gene unclear. The CDR3 contains 15 residues. CDR1 is SQVTM and CDR2 is ANQGSEA in the germline V gene. V lost 3 bases to trimming and J lost 3 bases, with 15 bases between them. CDR3 DNA: TGCAGCGTTGACCGGACCCGGTCACTCTACAATGAGCAGTTCTTC. Its protein product is CSVDRTRSLYNEQFF.

The V and J genes are TRBV5-1 and TRBJ2-7; 9 nucleotides align to TRBD2. Germline values: CDR1 SGHRS, CDR2 YFSETQ. J gave up 6 bases and V 2 bases, and 6 bases lay outside the gene matches. This CDR3 spans 14 amino acids. CDR3 loop: CASSFSGSGLEQYF. In DNA form, the CDR3 reads TGCGCCAGCAGCTTTAGCGGGAGCGGGCTCGAGCAGTACTTC.

The CDR3 sequence is CASSIEREGVKTQYF. CDR3 nucleotide sequence: TGTGCCAGCAGCATCGAGCGGGAGGGCGTAAAGACCCAGTACTTC. The V and J genes are TRBV21-1 and TRBJ2-5; the table's D call, TRBD2, has no DNA check behind it. TRBV21-1 is noted as a pseudogene. CDR3 length equals 15 residues.

This clonotype was detected many times. The J gene is TRBJ2-3, the V gene TRBV20-1, with a weak D call TRBD1 (5 bases). V was clipped by 2 bases and J by 4 bases, with 7 bases between them. The CDR3 covers 12 residues. Germline V gene sequence: CDR1 DFQATT, CDR2 SNEGSKA (reference sequence). Written as DNA, the CDR3 is TGCAGTGCTAGACAGGGCCCAGATACGCAGTATTTT. Translated: CSARQGPDTQYF.

V gene TRBV3-1 combines with J gene TRBJ1-3; D is ambiguous. The CDR3 has 12 residues. Trimming shortened V by 8 bases and J by 7 bases, and 12 bases separated the two germline ends. CDR1 and CDR2 from the germline V gene are LGHDT and YNNKEL (reference sequence). DNA of the CDR3: TGTGCCAGCCATTCCCCGTGGAACACCATATATTTT. This sequence encodes CASHSPWNTIYF.

This clonotype was seen more than once but under ten times. The chain uses TRBV27 and TRBJ2-2; 7 nucleotides line up with TRBD1. The germline V gene has CDR1 MNHEY and CDR2 SMNVEV (reference sequence). This CDR3 is 15 amino acids long. The V segment lost 8 bases and the J segment 0 bases; nucleotides outside the gene matches: 6. The CDR3 sequence: CASSNRGSNTGELFF. CDR3 bases: TGTGCCAGCTCGAACAGGGGTTCGAACACCGGGGAGCTGTTTTTT.

The rearrangement links TRBV15 to TRBJ2-5, with 7 bases identical to TRBD2. Trimming cost V 5 bases and J 4 bases; bases outside gene matches: 10. The CDR3 runs to 15 residues. The germline CDR1 and CDR2 sequences are LNHNV and YYDKDF (reference sequence). This CDR3 is CATSFSGDWGETQYF. Written as DNA, the CDR3 is TGTGCCACCAGCTTCAGCGGGGATTGGGGAGAGACCCAGTACTTC. Combining the CDR3 with reference TRBV15 and TRBJ2-5 gives the whole variable domain DAMVIQNPRYQVTQFGKPVTLSCSQTLNHNVMYWYQQKSSQAPKLLFHYYDKDFNNEADTPDNFQSRRPNTSFCFLDIRSPGLGDTAMYLCATSFSGDWGETQYFGPGTRLLVL.

The chain links TRBV30 to TRBJ2-2, with D perhaps matching TRBD1 or TRBD2 (5 bases each). The CDR3 runs 14 residues. Germline CDR1 reads GTSNPN; CDR2 reads SVGIG (reference sequence). V was clipped by 4 bases and J by 6 bases, with 15 bases between them. The CDR3 loop reads CAWIRQGASGELFF. The CDR3, as DNA: TGTGCCTGGATCCGGCAGGGAGCGTCCGGGGAGCTGTTTTTT.

The CDR3 reads CASSVEEWGVNEQYF. CDR3 in DNA: TGTGCCAGCAGTGTAGAGGAATGGGGGGTTAACGAGCAGTACTTC. The rearrangement uses TRBV6-1 and TRBJ2-7, with D possibly matching TRBD2 (6 bases). This CDR3 is 15 amino acids long. Trimming pared 4 bases from V and 5 bases from J, leaving 18 bases between. Germline V gives CDR1 MNHNS, CDR2 SASEGT.

The chain couples TRBV5-4 to TRBJ2-2; 12 bases match TRBD1. This CDR3 is 17 amino acids long. J was trimmed by 4 bases and V by 4 bases; bases with no gene match: 8. CDR1 and CDR2 (germline): SGHNT, YYREEE (reference sequence). CDR3 in DNA: TGTGCCAGCAGCGCCAAGGGACAGGGGGCCGGCACCGGGGAGCTGTTTTTT. Translated: CASSAKGQGAGTGELFF.

In DNA, the CDR3 is TGCAGTGCTACTATAAAGAGATTGGGGTTGTGGGAGACCCAGTACTTC. Its protein product is CSATIKRLGLWETQYF. The V gene is TRBV20-1, the J gene TRBJ2-5; D unclear. Trimming shortened V by 4 bases and J by 5 bases, and 23 bases separated the two germline ends. In germline, CDR1 is DFQATT, CDR2 SNEGSKA (reference sequence). CDR3 size: 16 residues.

Turning to this clonotype: A much bigger clone sits one base away, suggesting this may be a read error. The chain has TRBV7-8 and TRBJ1-2, with D maybe TRBD1 (5 bases). Trimming cost V 5 bases and J 1 base, with 17 bases left between them. CDR3 length: 16 amino acids. Germline V lookup: CDR1 SGHVS, CDR2 FQNEAQ. CDR3 loop: CASSPTYTGSNYGYTF. CDR3 sequence (DNA): TGTGCCAGCAGCCCAACCTATACAGGAAGTAACTATGGCTACACCTTC.

This clonotype has just a few counts. V and J are TRBV20-1 and TRBJ2-1; D unresolved. Trimming cost V 6 bases and J 7 bases, with 16 bases left between them. Germline-derived CDR1 and CDR2 are DFQATT and SNEGSKA (reference sequence). The CDR3 is 13 residues long. CDR3 sequence: CSALSPSSNEQFF. The CDR3 region has the DNA TGCAGTGCCCTCTCTCCTAGTTCGAATGAGCAGTTCTTC.

V and J are TRBV7-9 and TRBJ1-2; TRBD1 is a possible D gene (5 bases). The germline V gene encodes CDR1 SEHNR and CDR2 FQNEAQ (reference sequence). Deletions cut 0 bases from V and 3 bases from J, with 8 bases between. The CDR3 extends over 14 amino acids. CDR3 sequence (DNA): TGTGCCAGCAGCTTAGCGGCGGGGGACTATGGCTACACCTTC. Its protein is CASSLAAGDYGYTF.

The CDR3 spells CASSFRDANTGELFF. DNA for the CDR3: TGCGCCAGCAGCTTCCGGGATGCGAACACCGGGGAGCTGTTTTTT. The gene calls are TRBV5-1 and TRBJ2-2, with D possibly being TRBD2 (5 bases). V was clipped by 2 bases and J by 0 bases, with 8 bases between them. Germline V CDR1 and CDR2: SGHRS, YFSETQ. The CDR3 loop spans 15 amino acids.

The gene calls are TRBV9 and TRBJ2-5; 7 positions agree with TRBD1. The junction had 15 bases not matched to a gene; V was cut back by 2 bases and J by 5 bases. There are 17 residues in the CDR3. CDR1 and CDR2 (germline): SGDLS, YYNGEE. The CDR3, as DNA: TGTGCCAGCAGCGTCGAACTGGGACAGTGGGGGTCCGAGACCCAGTACTTC. It is translated as CASSVELGQWGSETQYF.

The table lists this clonotype with a count of one. V usage is TRBV25-1 and J usage is TRBJ2-5; 8 nucleotides align to TRBD1. This CDR3 is built from 15 residues. Germline loops: CDR1 MGHDK, CDR2 SYGVNS. The V gene end was trimmed by 5 bases and the J gene end by 3 bases; junction bases not matched to a gene: 8. CDR3 DNA: TGTGCCAGCAGTAGCCAAGAGACAGGGGAAGAGACCCAGTACTTC. Amino acids: CASSSQETGEETQYF.

This sequence joins TRBV29-1 and TRBJ2-1; 14 nucleotides align to TRBD2. This CDR3 contains 15 residues. CDR1 is SQVTM and CDR2 is ANQGSEA in the germline V gene. J gave up 7 bases and V 4 bases, and 6 bases lay outside the gene matches. CDR3 residues: CSVVGTSGSINEQFF. CDR3 in DNA: TGCAGCGTTGTCGGGACTAGCGGGAGTATTAATGAGCAGTTCTTC.

This chain connects TRBV9 to TRBJ2-2; D ambiguous. CDR1 and CDR2 (germline): SGDLS, YYNGEE. The CDR3 consists of 17 residues. Trimming took off 0 bases at V and 6 bases at J, with 18 bases between the two ends. Written as DNA, the CDR3 is TGTGCCAGCAGCGTAGTTTCGTCCCACTCGTACGCCGGGGAGCTGTTTTTT. The encoded protein is CASSVVSSHSYAGELFF.

This clonotype occurred once. This chain uses TRBV7-3 with TRBJ2-3; 14 bases are shared with TRBD2. J gave up 2 bases and V 5 bases, and 3 bases lay outside the gene matches. This CDR3 comprises 16 residues. Germline CDR1 and CDR2: SGHTA and FQGTGA. The CDR3 DNA is TGTGCCAGCAGCAGGACTAGCGGGAGGAACACAGATACGCAGTATTTT. Translating it yields CASSRTSGRNTDTQYF.

This chain connects TRBV24-1 to TRBJ2-7; D is unresolved. This CDR3 has 13 residues. The V and J ends lost 8 bases and 1 base respectively, with 11 bases between them. The germline CDR1 and CDR2 sequences are KGHDR and SFDVKD. CDR3 DNA sequence: TGTGCCACCACCGGACCTCCTTCCTACGAGCAGTACTTC. It specifies CATTGPPSYEQYF.

This clonotype was picked up a small number of times. V is TRBV4-1 and J is TRBJ2-5, with TRBD1 identical over 10 bases. CDR1 and CDR2 from the germline V gene are MGHRA and YSYEKL. The trim removed 2 bases at V and 5 bases at J, leaving 5 bases unmatched. The CDR3 has 15 amino acids. The DNA of the CDR3 is TGCGCCAGCAGCCAAAGACAGGGGGCTGGTGAGACCCAGTACTTC. Translation: CASSQRQGAGETQYF.

This clonotype came up a few times. The chain joins TRBV3-1 to TRBJ2-7, with a possible D match to TRBD1 (5 bases). This CDR3 is 14 amino acids long. Germline-derived CDR1 and CDR2 are LGHDT and YNNKEL (reference sequence). Deletions cut 5 bases from V and 4 bases from J, with 15 bases between. CDR3 in DNA: TGTGCCAGCAGCACTTTGGGGCAGGGTTACGAGCAGTACTTC. The encoded protein is CASSTLGQGYEQYF.

J is TRBJ2-3 and V is TRBV24-1; possibly TRBD1 or TRBD2 for D (5 bases each). Trimming pared 7 bases from V and 3 bases from J, leaving 13 bases between. Germline lookup yields CDR1 KGHDR and CDR2 SFDVKD. The CDR3 covers 14 residues. This CDR3 reads CATSTYEGTDTQYF. The CDR3 DNA is TGTGCCACCAGCACCTATGAGGGGACAGATACGCAGTATTTT.

This clonotype came up a few times. The V gene is TRBV20-1, the J gene TRBJ2-2; tentatively, D is TRBD2 (5 bases). The CDR3 extends over 12 amino acids. The V end was cut by 6 bases, the J end by 5 bases, with 10 bases between. Germline assignment: CDR1 DFQATT and CDR2 SNEGSKA (reference sequence). The CDR3: CSAPRETGELFF. CDR3 nucleotide sequence: TGCAGTGCCCCAAGGGAGACCGGGGAGCTGTTTTTT.

The rearrangement joins TRBV12-2 to TRBJ2-1; the table's D call, TRBD2, was not checked against the DNA. TRBV12-2 is described as a pseudogene. This CDR3 comprises 17 residues. For the CDR3, the DNA is TGTGCAAGTCGCTTACCCCCCCGGGACGGCCCTGGGCATGAGCAGTTCTTC. It translates to CASRLPPRDGPGHEQFF.

The gene calls are TRBV19 and TRBJ1-6; 8 bases align to TRBD1. J gave up 5 bases and V 5 bases, and 5 bases lay outside the gene matches. The germline V gene has CDR1 LNHDA and CDR2 SQIVND (reference sequence). The CDR3 has 15 amino acids. CDR3 nucleotides: TGTGCCAGTAGTCCGCCGGACAGGGATAATTCACCCCTCCACTTT. This sequence encodes CASSPPDRDNSPLHF.

The rearrangement links TRBV6-2 or TRBV6-3 to TRBJ2-1, with D uncertain. Germline CDR1 reads MNHEY; CDR2 reads SVGEGT. Trimming removed 2 bases at V and 7 bases at J, with 6 bases between. This CDR3 is 12 amino acids long. CDR3 loop: CASSYLRNEQFF. The CDR3 DNA follows: TGTGCCAGCAGTTACCTCCGGAATGAGCAGTTCTTC.